These 27 T cell receptor beta chains came from one sample sequenced in a study of T-cell reconstitution after alpha-beta-depleted transplantation in children listed by TCRdb under 2016. Receptors were amplified or captured by PCR. TCRdb shows the sequencer as Illumina HiSeq 2500. To normalize quantification of the TCRbeta repertoire, the TCR libraries were built with molecular barcoding that relied on unique molecular identifiers. The raw public data were reprocessed by TCRdb itself: fastp quality trimming at Q25, MiXCR clonotype calling, in-frame beta chains only. For every CDR3 protein sequence, its rows merge into one entry that carries the most common genes and DNA. Across this sample there are 800,000 to 1,000,000 distinct CDR3 sequences, with 25% to 30% seen only once. The top ten hold about 28% of the sample. Sample treatment or condition, as interpreted from the label and publication: allogeneic hematopoietic cell transplantation with graft depleted of TCRalphabeta T cells and CD19 B cells.

The sample was PBMCs, mostly from graft donor cells, taken 360 days after TCRalphabeta/CD19-depleted stem cell transplant. Receptors were obtained from a boy under two years old who had a stem cell transplant for SCID, so the T cells may come from the graft donor.

The rearrangement uses TRBV7-9 and TRBJ2-1; D not certain. Trimming removed 0 bases from V and 7 bases from J, with 13 bases in between. There are 15 residues in the CDR3. Germline CDR1 and CDR2: SEHNR and FQNEAQ (reference sequence). The CDR3 sequence is CASSLALARRNEQFF. The CDR3 DNA follows: TGTGCCAGCAGCTTAGCCCTTGCCCGACGGAATGAGCAGTTCTTC.

The chain recombines TRBV5-1 with TRBJ2-3; D might be TRBD2 (6 bases). V lost 0 bases and J 4 bases, leaving 15 bases between the germline ends. Germline CDR1 is SGHRS and CDR2 is YFSETQ. The CDR3 runs to 16 residues. The CDR3 spells CASSLVGRGSPDTQYF. Written as DNA, the CDR3 is TGCGCCAGCAGCTTGGTCGGGCGGGGATCCCCAGATACGCAGTATTTT.

This clonotype was observed a few times. CDR3: CASSFNRGAYNTEAFF. CDR3 sequence (DNA): TGCGCCAGCAGCTTCAACAGGGGGGCATACAACACTGAAGCTTTCTTT. The V gene is TRBV5-1, the J gene TRBJ1-1, with 8 nucleotides matching TRBD1. J gave up 2 bases and V 2 bases, and 8 bases lay outside the gene matches. Germline V gives CDR1 SGHRS, CDR2 YFSETQ. CDR3 length: 16 amino acids.

This rearrangement joins TRBV12-3 or TRBV12-4 to TRBJ1-1; possibly TRBD1 for D (6 bases). This CDR3 comprises 13 residues. The V end lost 5 bases, the J end lost 6 bases, and 13 bases lay between the germline ends. The CDR3, as DNA: TGTGCCAGCAGTCCCCCTGGGGGGCCTGAAGCTTTCTTT. It codes for CASSPPGGPEAFF.

The chain recombines TRBV5-1 with TRBJ2-7; 7 bases are shared with TRBD1. The V segment lost 0 bases and the J segment 4 bases; nucleotides outside the gene matches: 7. Per the germline V gene, CDR1 is SGHRS and CDR2 is YFSETQ. This CDR3 is built from 15 residues. CDR3 DNA sequence: TGCGCCAGCAGCTTGGGACCCGGGACAGAATACGAGCAGTACTTC. Translation gives CASSLGPGTEYEQYF. The complete variable domain, with remaining parts taken from reference TRBV5-1 and TRBJ2-7, reads KAGVTQTPRYLIKTRGQQVTLSCSPISGHRSVSWYQQTPGQGLQFLFEYFSETQRNKGNFPGRFSGRQFSNSRSEMNVSTLELGDSALYLCASSLGPGTEYEQYFGPGTRLTVT.

The CDR3 region is CAWSPRRGLRTDTQYF. The CDR3 DNA sequence: TGTGCCTGGAGTCCCAGGCGGGGCCTTCGCACAGATACGCAGTATTTT. The chain recombines TRBV30 with TRBJ2-3; tentative D call: TRBD2 (6 bases). From germline, CDR1 is GTSNPN and CDR2 SVGIG (reference sequence). The V end was cut by 2 bases, the J end by 1 base, with 16 bases between. The CDR3 sequence is 16 residues long.

The V call is TRBV3-1, the J call TRBJ2-6; D gene ambiguous. Germline CDR1 LGHDT, CDR2 YNNKEL (reference sequence). V gave up 2 bases and J gave up 0 bases, with 8 bases separating them. The CDR3 is made up of 16 amino acids. The CDR3 DNA reads as TGTGCCAGCAGCCAATCGTTGGTCTCTGGGGCCAACGTCCTGACTTTC. Translating gives CASSQSLVSGANVLTF.

This clonotype has ten or more counts. The genes are TRBV2 and TRBJ2-2; 10 bases are a match to TRBD2. Germline-derived CDR1 and CDR2 are SNHLY and FYNNEI. J lost 2 bases, V lost 8 bases, and 8 bases had no gene match. The CDR3 is 16 amino acids. The CDR3 nucleotides read TGTGCCAGCCACCTACTAGCGGGACATAACACCGGGGAGCTGTTTTTT. The encoded protein is CASHLLAGHNTGELFF.

This rearrangement joins TRBV27 to TRBJ1-4, with D possibly being TRBD1 (5 bases). The CDR3 loop spans 14 amino acids. V was cut by 7 bases and J by 7 bases, with 16 bases left in between. Germline-derived CDR1 and CDR2 are MNHEY and SMNVEV (reference sequence). CDR3 nucleotides: TGTGCCAGCAAATCAAGGGGCGGAGGTGAAAAACTGTTTTTT. Translation: CASKSRGGGEKLFF. Full variable domain (remainder filled in from reference TRBV27 and TRBJ1-4): EAQVTQNPRYLITVTGKKLTVTCSQNMNHEYMSWYRQDPGLGLRQIYYSMNVEVTDKGDVPEGYKVSRKEKRNFPLILESPSPNQTSLYFCASKSRGGGEKLFFGSGTQLSVL.

The chain uses TRBV2 and TRBJ2-3; 7 bases agree with TRBD2. Trimming at V came to 8 bases and at J to 5 bases, leaving 7 bases not matched to a gene. The CDR3 length is 13 residues. CDR1 and CDR2 (germline): SNHLY, FYNNEI. As DNA, the CDR3 is TGTGCCAGCGTCGGACTAGTCGGAGATACGCAGTATTTT. As protein: CASVGLVGDTQYF. Filled out from reference TRBV2 and TRBJ2-3, the complete variable domain reads EPEVTQTPSHQVTQMGQEVILRCVPISNHLYFYWYRQILGQKVEFLVSFYNNEISEKSEIFDDQFSVERPDGSNFTLKIRSTKLEDSAMYFCASVGLVGDTQYFGPGTRLTVL.

This clonotype was observed a handful of times. The chain is built from TRBV12-3 or TRBV12-4 and TRBJ2-1, with 7 bases matching TRBD1. V lost 7 bases, J lost 13 bases, and 10 bases stayed unmatched. The CDR3 has 12 amino acids. This chain's CDR3 is CASTLTRDRQFF. The DNA of the CDR3 is TGTGCCAGCACCCTAACCCGGGACAGACAGTTCTTC.

CDR3: CSASGVNYEQYF. The CDR3 DNA sequence: TGCAGTGCTAGCGGGGTCAATTACGAGCAGTACTTC. The chain employs TRBV20-1 and TRBJ2-7; weak D call: TRBD2 (5 bases). The germline gives CDR1 DFQATT, CDR2 SNEGSKA (reference sequence). This CDR3 comprises 12 residues. The V end lost 3 bases, the J end lost 4 bases, and 10 bases lay between the germline ends.

The rearrangement uses TRBV12-3 or TRBV12-4 and TRBJ1-5, with TRBD1 identical over 9 bases. This CDR3 contains 16 residues. The junction had 9 bases not matched to a gene; V was cut back by 6 bases and J by 3 bases. The CDR3 region has the DNA TGTGCCAGCAGCCGGGAACAGGGGGCGACCAATCAGCCCCAGCATTTT. Protein sequence: CASSREQGATNQPQHF.

This clonotype was picked up a small number of times. This chain joins TRBV12-3 or TRBV12-4 and TRBJ1-6; possible D gene TRBD1, 6 bases. This CDR3 has 14 residues. V gave up 7 bases and J gave up 6 bases, with 13 bases separating them. The CDR3 loop reads CASTKQGLNSPLHF. The CDR3 coding sequence is TGTGCCAGCACCAAACAGGGACTTAATTCACCCCTCCACTTT.

This clonotype was seen more than once but under ten times. The CDR3 reads CASSYRDRGDIQYF. DNA for the CDR3: TGCGCCAGCAGCTACCGGGACAGGGGAGACATTCAGTACTTC. The chain recombines TRBV5-1 with TRBJ2-4, with 10 bases that match TRBD1. The V gene's germline CDR1 is SGHRS and CDR2 YFSETQ. V gave up 3 bases and J gave up 8 bases; unmatched junction bases: 5. There are 14 residues in the CDR3.

This chain links TRBV2 with TRBJ1-1, with D hard to call. The V gene's germline CDR1 is SNHLY and CDR2 FYNNEI. This CDR3 is built from 13 residues. Deletions cut 6 bases from V and 5 bases from J, with 13 bases between. The CDR3 coding sequence is TGTGCCAGCAGAGGTAGCCCGGGGACTGAAGCTTTCTTT. Amino acids: CASRGSPGTEAFF.

This clonotype was detected only a few times. The chain is built from TRBV12-3 or TRBV12-4 and TRBJ2-1; D might be TRBD1 (6 bases). Between the trimmed V and J ends, which lost 5 bases and 7 bases, there was a span of 21 bases. The CDR3 loop spans 16 amino acids. The DNA of the CDR3 is TGTGCCAGCAGTCCCCCCCCAATGGGGGCCGGTAATGAGCAGTTCTTC. Its protein product is CASSPPPMGAGNEQFF.

The chain joins TRBV27 to TRBJ2-7; D not resolved. The CDR3 extends over 13 amino acids. The V gene lost 4 bases and the J gene lost 2 bases, with 9 bases spanning the gap. From germline, CDR1 is MNHEY and CDR2 SMNVEV (reference sequence). This CDR3 is CASSSEGPYEQYF. CDR3 nucleotides: TGTGCCAGCAGTTCGGAAGGACCCTACGAGCAGTACTTC.

Remarks on this clonotype: Its ends do not fully match the called genes, so a read error is possible. The rearrangement joins TRBV20-1 to TRBJ2-7, with TRBD2 identical over 7 bases. Germline CDR1 and CDR2: DFQATT and SNEGSKA (reference sequence). The CDR3 extends over 10 amino acids. The CDR3 bases are TGCAGTGCTAGAAGGCTAGCGGAGATCTTC. This gives the protein CSARRLAEIF.

J is TRBJ2-7 and V is TRBV5-1, with 8 bases identical to TRBD1. Germline V gene sequence: CDR1 SGHRS, CDR2 YFSETQ. There are 17 residues in the CDR3. Unmatched junction bases numbered 13, after V lost 4 bases and J lost 1 base. The CDR3 protein is CASSQPRQGPESYEQYF. CDR3 DNA sequence: TGCGCCAGCAGCCAGCCCAGACAGGGGCCTGAATCCTACGAGCAGTACTTC.

The CDR3 loop reads CAISAPTSGPYNEQFF. DNA of the CDR3: TGTGCCATCAGTGCCCCGACTAGCGGGCCCTACAATGAGCAGTTCTTC. The genes are TRBV10-3 and TRBJ2-1; 10 bases map to TRBD2. Germline values: CDR1 ENHRY, CDR2 SYGVKD. V trimming: 4 bases; J trimming: 2 bases; junction bases outside the gene matches: 5. This CDR3 spans 16 amino acids.

A note on this clonotype: The CDR3 ends on some other residue instead of the conserved phenylalanine or tryptophan, so this is likely a read error. This chain connects TRBV2 to TRBJ2-3, with D hard to call. CDR1 is SNHLY and CDR2 is FYNNEI in the germline V gene. The CDR3 has 15 amino acids. Trimming removed 1 base from V and 2 bases from J, with 10 bases in between. The CDR3 DNA follows: TGTGCCAGCAGTGAAGGGGCCCCTTACACAGATACGCAGTATTAT. Translating gives CASSEGAPYTDTQYY.

The chain carries TRBV10-2 and TRBJ1-5; D unresolved. Trimming cost V 0 bases and J 3 bases, with 12 bases left between them. Germline CDR1 reads WSHSY; CDR2 reads SAAADI. This CDR3 has 16 residues. CDR3: CASSESKTGNNQPQHF. In DNA, the CDR3 is TGCGCCAGCAGTGAGTCGAAGACCGGGAACAATCAGCCCCAGCATTTT.

Only a few counts were recorded for this clonotype. The rearrangement links TRBV20-1 to TRBJ2-2; 8 nucleotides match TRBD2. J lost 6 bases, V lost 6 bases, and 9 bases had no gene match. The CDR3 has 14 amino acids. Looked up from germline, CDR1 is DFQATT and CDR2 is SNEGSKA (reference sequence). The DNA for the CDR3 is TGCAGTGCCGGGGTAGCGGGGTACCCCGGGGAGCTGTTTTTT. Its translation is CSAGVAGYPGELFF.

This clonotype was counted a few times. This chain links TRBV12-3 or TRBV12-4 with TRBJ2-3, with D tentatively TRBD2 (5 bases). Trimming removed 5 bases from V and 5 bases from J, with 11 bases in between. The CDR3 sequence is 13 residues long. CDR3 sequence: CASSTQAEDTQYF. The CDR3 DNA is TGTGCCAGCAGTACCCAAGCGGAAGATACGCAGTATTTT.

This clonotype turned up a few times. The chain is built from TRBV4-1 and TRBJ2-1, with D possibly TRBD1 on 5 matching bases. CDR3 length: 17 amino acids. CDR1 MGHRA and CDR2 YSYEKL come from the germline V gene. V lost 4 bases to trimming and J lost 4 bases, with 20 bases between them. The CDR3 nucleotides are TGCGCCAGCAGCCCCTATCCAGCAGGGCCCTCATACAATGAGCAGTTCTTC. Translated, it gives CASSPYPAGPSYNEQFF.

The chain joins TRBV20-1 to TRBJ2-7; unclear D gene. Looked up from germline, CDR1 is DFQATT and CDR2 is SNEGSKA (reference sequence). This CDR3 is built from 12 residues. The V end lost 0 bases, the J end lost 5 bases, and 8 bases lay between the germline ends. Here the CDR3 DNA reads TGCAGTGCTAGAGACCCGGACCACGAGCAGTACTTC. Translated: CSARDPDHEQYF.